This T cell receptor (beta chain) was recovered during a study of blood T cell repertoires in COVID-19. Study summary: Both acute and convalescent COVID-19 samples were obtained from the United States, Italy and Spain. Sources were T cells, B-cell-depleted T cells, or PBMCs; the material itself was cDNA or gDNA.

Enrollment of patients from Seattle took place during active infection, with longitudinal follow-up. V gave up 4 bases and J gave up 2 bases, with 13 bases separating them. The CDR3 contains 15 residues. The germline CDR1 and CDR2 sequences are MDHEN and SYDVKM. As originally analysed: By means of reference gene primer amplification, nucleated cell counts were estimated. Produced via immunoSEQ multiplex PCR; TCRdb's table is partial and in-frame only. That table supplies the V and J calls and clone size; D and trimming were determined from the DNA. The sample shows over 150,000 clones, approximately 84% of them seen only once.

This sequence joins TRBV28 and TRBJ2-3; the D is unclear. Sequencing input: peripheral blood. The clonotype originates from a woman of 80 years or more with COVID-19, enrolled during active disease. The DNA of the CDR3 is TGTGCCAGCAGTTCCTTACTCGAGAACACAGATACGCAGTATTTT. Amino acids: CASSSLLENTDTQYF.